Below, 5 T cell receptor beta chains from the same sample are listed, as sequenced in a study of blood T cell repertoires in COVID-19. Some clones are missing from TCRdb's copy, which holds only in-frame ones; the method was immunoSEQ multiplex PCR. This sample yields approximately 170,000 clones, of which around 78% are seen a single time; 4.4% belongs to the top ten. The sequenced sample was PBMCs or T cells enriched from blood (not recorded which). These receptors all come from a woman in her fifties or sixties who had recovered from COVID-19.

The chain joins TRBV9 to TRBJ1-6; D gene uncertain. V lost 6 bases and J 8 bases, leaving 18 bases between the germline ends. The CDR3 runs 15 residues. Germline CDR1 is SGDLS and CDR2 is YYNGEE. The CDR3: CASTPSGTAYSPLHF. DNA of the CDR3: TGTGCCAGCACCCCATCGGGAACGGCCTATTCACCCCTCCACTTT.

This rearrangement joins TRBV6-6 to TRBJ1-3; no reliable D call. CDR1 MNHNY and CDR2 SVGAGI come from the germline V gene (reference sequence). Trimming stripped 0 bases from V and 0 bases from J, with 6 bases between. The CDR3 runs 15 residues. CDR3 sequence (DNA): TGTGCCAGCAGTTACTCGGCATCCTCTGGAAACACCATATATTTT. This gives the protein CASSYSASSGNTIYF.

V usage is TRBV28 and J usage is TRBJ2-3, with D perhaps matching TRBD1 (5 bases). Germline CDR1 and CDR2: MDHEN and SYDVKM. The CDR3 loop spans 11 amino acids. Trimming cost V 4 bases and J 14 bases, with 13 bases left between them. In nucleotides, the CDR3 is TGTGCCAGCAGTTCGATCAGGGTTCGGTATTTT. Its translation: CASSSIRVRYF.

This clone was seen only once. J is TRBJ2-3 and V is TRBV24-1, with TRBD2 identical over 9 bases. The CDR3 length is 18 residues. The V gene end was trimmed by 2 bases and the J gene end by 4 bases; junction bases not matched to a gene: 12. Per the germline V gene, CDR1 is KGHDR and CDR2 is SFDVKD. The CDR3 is CATSDSLRLAGSSDTQYF. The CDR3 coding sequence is TGTGCCACCAGTGATTCGCTAAGGCTAGCGGGATCCTCAGATACGCAGTATTTT.

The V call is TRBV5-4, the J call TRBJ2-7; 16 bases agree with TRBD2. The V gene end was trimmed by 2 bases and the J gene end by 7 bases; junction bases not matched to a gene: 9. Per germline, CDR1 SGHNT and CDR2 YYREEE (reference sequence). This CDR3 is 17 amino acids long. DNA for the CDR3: TGTGCCAGCAGCTTTGGGACTAGCGGGAGGGCGGGTGGGGAGCAGTACGTC. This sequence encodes CASSFGTSGRAGGEQYV.